Listed below are T cell receptor beta chains from one sample, sequenced in a study of PD-1 blockade in classical Hodgkin lymphoma. Assay used: immunoSEQ multiplex PCR; TCRdb lists only in-frame clones, some missing. The profile shows approximately 79,000 clones, over 90% of them singletons. The sequencing used peripheral blood mononuclear cells (PBMCs), collected before the second cycle of nivolumab. These receptors were collected from a human donor with classical Hodgkin lymphoma. The CDR3 runs from the conserved cysteine through the conserved F or W. Each record gives: V gene, clone size, D gene, J gene, CDR3 protein, CDR3 DNA. D genes are given only for firm matches. Only part of the rows carry a size: once, few, many, or a class if the clone is expanded.

>TRBV5-4|NA|NA|TRBJ2-7
CASSDSNDRETYEQYF
TGTGCCAGCAGCGACTCCAACGACAGAGAGACCTACGAGCAGTACTTC
>TRBV5-4|once|NA|TRBJ1-1
CASSLPLGVTVTEAFF
TGTGCCAGCAGCTTGCCCCTAGGGGTTACGGTCACTGAAGCTTTCTTT
>TRBV27|NA|NA|TRBJ1-2
CASSLRYSGYGYTF
TGTGCCAGCAGTTTAAGGTACTCCGGGTATGGCTACACCTTC
>TRBV10-1|NA|NA|TRBJ2-7
CASSAGSYEQYF
TGCGCCAGCTCGGCAGGGAGCTACGAGCAGTACTTC
>TRBV5-1|NA|NA|TRBJ2-7
CASSLLDGNPSYEQYF
TGCGCCAGCAGCCTTCTCGACGGGAACCCCTCCTACGAGCAGTACTTC
>TRBV9|NA|NA|TRBJ2-7
CASSVSGTPLREQYF
TGTGCCAGCAGCGTTAGCGGAACCCCGCTTAGGGAGCAGTACTTC
>TRBV7-9|NA|TRBD1|TRBJ1-6
CASSLQTGGAGSPLHF
TGTGCCAGCAGCTTACAGACAGGGGGCGCCGGTTCACCCCTCCACTTT
>TRBV6-1|NA|TRBD1|TRBJ2-7
CASSRDSRGKQYF
TGTGCCAGCAGCCGGGACAGCCGGGGAAAGCAGTACTTC
>TRBV9|NA|NA|TRBJ2-7
CASSPEDSSSYEQYF
TGTGCCAGCAGCCCCGAAGACTCAAGCTCCTACGAGCAGTACTTC
>TRBV2|NA|NA|TRBJ1-5
CASSKIRVLPNQPQHF
TGTGCCAGCAGTAAGATCAGGGTACTCCCTAATCAGCCCCAGCATTTT
>TRBV6-4|NA|TRBD2|TRBJ2-3
CASSQMGLAGDTQYF
TGTGCCAGCAGCCAAATGGGGCTAGCGGGAGATACGCAGTATTTT
>TRBV21-1|NA|NA|TRBJ2-3
CASSKADREVTDTQYF
TGTGCCAGCAGCAAAGCGGACAGGGAAGTCACAGATACGCAGTATTTT
>TRBV6-5|NA|NA|TRBJ2-5
CASSYRRTAQETQYF
TGTGCCAGCAGTTATCGGCGGACGGCACAAGAGACCCAGTACTTC
>TRBV6-1|NA|NA|TRBJ2-5
CASSEAGRFQETQYF
TGTGCCAGCAGTGAAGCAGGCAGATTCCAAGAGACCCAGTACTTC
>TRBV6-1|NA|TRBD1|TRBJ1-3
CASSEVSWGTGGSGNTIYF
TGTGCCAGCAGTGAAGTATCTTGGGGGACAGGGGGCAGTGGAAACACCATATATTTT
>TRBV15|NA|NA|TRBJ2-7
CATSRDPGQAYEQYF
TGTGCCACCAGCAGAGATCCGGGTCAAGCCTACGAGCAGTACTTC
>TRBV4-2|once|NA|TRBJ2-2
CASSQVLGAGELFF
TGTGCCAGCAGCCAAGTTCTAGGGGCCGGGGAGCTGTTTTTT
>TRBV5-1|NA|TRBD2|TRBJ2-1
CASSLRGREDEQFF
TGCGCCAGCAGCCTCCGGGGGCGGGAGGATGAGCAGTTCTTC
>TRBV27|NA|NA|TRBJ2-2
CASMAGIAGELFF
TGTGCCAGCATGGCAGGGATCGCCGGGGAGCTGTTTTTT
>TRBV9|NA|TRBD1|TRBJ2-3
CASSVGHRGRTDTQYF
TGTGCCAGCAGCGTAGGGCACAGGGGGCGCACAGATACGCAGTATTTT
>TRBV6-1|NA|TRBD1|TRBJ1-1
CATDRAGEAFF
TGTGCCACCGACAGGGCCGGGGAAGCTTTCTTT
>TRBV6-5|NA|NA|TRBJ2-3
CASSYFGTDTQYF
TGTGCCAGCAGTTACTTCGGCACAGATACGCAGTATTTT
>TRBV6-1|once|NA|TRBJ1-3
CASSGRTGRNTIYF
TGTGCCAGCAGTGGGCGAACAGGGAGAAACACCATATATTTT
>TRBV6-6|NA|TRBD2|TRBJ2-7
CASSQSLAGVNEQYF
TGTGCCTCGTCCCAATCACTAGCGGGAGTCAACGAGCAGTACTTC
>TRBV9|NA|NA|TRBJ2-1
CASSADARGAWDEQFF
TGTGCCAGCAGCGCCGACGCCCGCGGAGCCTGGGATGAGCAGTTCTTC
>TRBV10-3|few|NA|TRBJ1-1
CAIRDQIGTEAFF
TGTGCCATCAGGGACCAGATAGGAACTGAAGCTTTCTTT
>TRBV10-3|NA|NA|TRBJ1-3
CAILNKDSTLYF
TGTGCCATCCTAAACAAGGACTCAACCTTATATTTT
>TRBV5-1|NA|NA|TRBJ1-1
CASSLGQQNTEAFF
TGCGCCAGCAGCTTAGGACAGCAGAACACTGAAGCTTTCTTT
>TRBV5-1|once|NA|TRBJ2-2
CASSPVGGPGELFF
TGCGCCAGCAGCCCCGTTGGGGGCCCCGGGGAGCTGTTTTTT
>TRBV5-1|NA|NA|TRBJ1-2
CASSAGRPGAWNYGYTF
TGCGCCAGCAGCGCGGGCCGTCCAGGGGCGTGGAACTATGGCTACACCTTC
>TRBV27|NA|NA|TRBJ2-1
CASSRDGSAYNEQFF
TGTGCCAGCAGTAGAGACGGCAGCGCCTACAATGAGCAGTTCTTC
>TRBV28|NA|TRBD1|TRBJ2-3
CASTRGDRGTDTQYF
TGTGCCAGCACCCGGGGGGACAGGGGAACAGATACGCAGTATTTT
>TRBV28|NA|NA|TRBJ2-4
CASSFSVSAKNIQYF
TGTGCCAGCAGTTTTAGCGTTTCGGCCAAAAACATTCAGTACTTC
>TRBV9|NA|NA|TRBJ2-4
CASSVGSMRTNIQYF
TGTGCCAGCAGCGTAGGTAGTATGAGAACAAACATTCAGTACTTC
>TRBV5-1|NA|NA|TRBJ2-7
CASSLAVGSSEQYF
TGCGCCAGCAGCTTGGCGGTCGGTTCCTCCGAGCAGTACTTC
>TRBV10-3|NA|NA|TRBJ2-7
CAIRSTGTPSYEQYF
TGTGCCATCAGGTCGACCGGGACACCCTCCTACGAGCAGTACTTC
>TRBV6-6|NA|NA|TRBJ2-7
CASSYSIGRAHEQYF
TGTGCCAGCAGTTACTCGATTGGCAGGGCCCACGAGCAGTACTTC
>TRBV28|NA|TRBD1|TRBJ2-3
CASSFPRGRDTQYF
TGTGCCAGCAGTTTCCCCAGGGGGCGGGATACGCAGTATTTT
>TRBV29-1|NA|TRBD2|TRBJ2-1
CSALGLAVNEQFF
TGCAGCGCCCTAGGACTAGCGGTCAATGAGCAGTTCTTC
>TRBV10-2|NA|NA|TRBJ2-3
CASSERAAAQYF
TGCGCCAGCAGTGAGAGGGCTGCTGCGCAGTATTTT